The following is a T cell receptor beta chain sequence with its context. Its antigen is as yet unknown. For the second PCR, which ran for about 6 to 12 cycles, a sample-barcoded 5' primer and a J-beta primer mix were used. Per sample, CDR3-containing paired-end reads numbered at least 2.5 million. Via MiXCR, TCRdb re-called the 5' RACE reads, giving one row per CDR3 protein. Among hundreds of thousands of distinct CDR3 sequences, roughly 43% were seen once, and the ten largest hold about 30%. Peripheral blood samples of around 11 milliliters were drawn from each donor. Total RNA was extracted at no less than 5 micrograms per sample. The data derive from a study of blood T cells in healthy people across ages. Study-wide points: It was found that TCR beta diversity correlated strongly with the percentage of naive T cells.

This CDR3 comprises 14 residues. Germline V gene data show CDR1 as ENHRY and CDR2 as SYGVKD. V was clipped by 2 bases and J by 4 bases; unmatched bases: 4. The sample was blood. The chain is built from TRBV10-3 and TRBJ2-5; TRBD2 agrees at 7 bases. The receptor was derived from a man older than 75 in good health. CDR3 residues: CAISEGGGRETQYF. The DNA for the CDR3 is TGTGCCATCAGTGAGGGCGGGGGAAGAGAGACCCAGTACTTC.